The clone carrying this T cell receptor beta chain was recorded only once. Clones were sequenced by immunoSEQ multiplex PCR, and TCRdb holds only the in-frame ones, with some missing. There are about 170,000 clones in the sample; around 82% occur only once, and approximately 10% lies in the top ten. The data are from a study of blood T cell repertoires in COVID-19. Across the study: There were acute and convalescent COVID-19 samples, and they came from the United States, Italy and Spain. Nucleic acid was either cDNA or gDNA, and it came from T cells, B-cell-depleted T cells, or PBMCs.

Losses at the gene ends were 1 base for V and 2 bases for J; bases not matched to a gene: 4. The CDR3 extends over 15 amino acids. The V gene's germline CDR1 is MNHEY and CDR2 SVGAGI. The chain recombines TRBV6-5 with TRBJ2-7, with 8 bases that match TRBD1. The sequencing input was peripheral blood. The receptor's source is a woman of 80 years or more with active or convalescent COVID-19. CDR3 bases: TGTGCCAGCAGTTACTTGACAGGGGAAGCCTACGAGCAGTACTTC. Protein product: CASSYLTGEAYEQYF.